The 20 T cell receptor beta chains in this list originate from one sample, sequenced in a study of Ad26.COV2.S vaccination and SARS-CoV-2 variants. Treatment noted: around 19 received Ad26.COV2.S at low or high dose, single or two shots; 5 received placebo; per-sample allocation not given. Following the first vaccine or placebo injection, samples were taken on day 63. The repertoire was sequenced with immunoSEQ multiplex PCR; TCRdb's copy has only in-frame clones and lacks some. The sample contains around 240,000 clones, around nine tenths of which appear only once. This specimen was peripheral blood, taken in a trial of Ad26.COV2.S vaccine versus placebo. These receptors all stem from a person between 18 and 59 years old who received the Ad26.COV2.S COVID-19 vaccine or a placebo.

This chain links TRBV10-3 with TRBJ1-1; D is ambiguous. Germline V lookup: CDR1 ENHRY, CDR2 SYGVKD. This CDR3 spans 13 amino acids. The V and J ends lost 5 bases and 2 bases respectively, with 9 bases between them. CDR3 sequence (DNA): TGTGCCATCAGTCACCCGGGAAACACTGAAGCTTTCTTT. Residues: CAISHPGNTEAFF.

The chain combines TRBV3-1 (or the pseudogene TRBV3-2) with TRBJ2-7, with 16 positions matching TRBD2. V dropped 5 bases and J dropped 4; count of bases not matched to a gene: 8. The germline CDR1 and CDR2 sequences are LGHDT and YNNKEL (reference sequence). The CDR3 totals 17 residues. CDR3 loop: CASSASPGLAGGYEQYF. CDR3 coding DNA: TGTGCCAGCAGCGCTTCCCCGGGACTAGCGGGAGGGTACGAGCAGTACTTC.

V and J are TRBV7-9 and TRBJ2-7; 7 positions match TRBD1. The length of the CDR3 is 15 residues. Germline CDR1 reads SEHNR; CDR2 reads FQNEAQ (reference sequence). The V gene end was trimmed by 5 bases and the J gene end by 1 base; junction bases not matched to a gene: 8. CDR3 region: CASSPPGTESYEQYF. As DNA, the CDR3 is TGTGCCAGCAGCCCCCCCGGGACAGAGTCCTACGAGCAGTACTTC.

V gene TRBV9 combines with J gene TRBJ2-5; no definite D call. The CDR3 consists of 13 residues. Germline CDR1 reads SGDLS; CDR2 reads YYNGEE. The V and J ends lost 0 bases and 5 bases respectively, with 8 bases between them. The CDR3 sequence is CASSVAPSETQYF. CDR3 coding DNA: TGTGCCAGCAGCGTAGCCCCCTCGGAGACCCAGTACTTC.

The V call is TRBV27, the J call TRBJ2-3; TRBD1 is a possible D gene (6 bases). Germline CDR1 reads MNHEY; CDR2 reads SMNVEV (reference sequence). V lost 0 bases and J 7 bases, leaving 11 bases between the germline ends. The CDR3 extends over 14 amino acids. The CDR3 sequence is CASSLSQGRYTQYF. In DNA form, the CDR3 reads TGTGCCAGCAGTTTATCGCAGGGGCGGTATACGCAGTATTTT.

This chain joins TRBV5-1 and TRBJ2-7, with D hard to call. Trimming stripped 4 bases from V and 1 base from J, with 12 bases between. This CDR3 region has 14 residues. The germline V gene encodes CDR1 SGHRS and CDR2 YFSETQ. CDR3 DNA sequence: TGCGCCAGCAGCCCCATGACAAATTCCTACGAGCAGTACTTC. Its protein is CASSPMTNSYEQYF.

The chain's CDR3 is CASRPKVQYEEETQYF. CDR3 sequence (DNA): TGTGCCAGCCGTCCCAAGGTTCAGTACGAGGAAGAGACCCAGTACTTC. V usage is TRBV6-8 and J usage is TRBJ2-5; D gene uncertain. Between the trimmed V and J ends, which lost 8 bases and 3 bases, there was a span of 22 bases. CDR3 length: 16 residues. CDR1 and CDR2 (germline): MNHGY, SAAAGT.

V gene TRBV2 combines with J gene TRBJ2-7; the match to TRBD2 covers 7 bases. This CDR3 spans 14 amino acids. Trimming took 7 bases from V and 5 from J; bases not matched to a gene: 11. CDR1 and CDR2 from the germline V gene are SNHLY and FYNNEI. This CDR3 reads CASMVGLGADEQYF. CDR3 coding DNA: TGTGCCAGCATGGTCGGACTAGGGGCGGACGAGCAGTACTTC.

This chain links TRBV19 with TRBJ2-2; 10 bases map to TRBD2. The V gene's germline CDR1 is LNHDA and CDR2 SQIVND (reference sequence). The V and J ends lost 5 bases and 4 bases, in that order; junction bases with no gene match: 7. This CDR3 contains 16 residues. The CDR3, as DNA: TGTGCCAGTAGTCCCTTAGCGGGAGGAGGCACCGGGGAGCTGTTTTTT. As protein: CASSPLAGGGTGELFF.

CDR3 bases: TGTGCCAGCAGGGACAGGTCCGGGGTGTGGGCTTTCTTT. As protein: CASRDRSGVWAFF. This chain connects TRBV2 to TRBJ1-1; 7 bases are shared with TRBD1. V lost 6 bases and J lost 11; bases outside the gene matches: 12. The CDR3 runs to 13 residues. The V gene's germline CDR1 is SNHLY and CDR2 FYNNEI.

This sequence joins TRBV7-6 and TRBJ2-1; D possibly corresponds to TRBD1 (6 bases). The germline CDR1 and CDR2 sequences are SGHVS and FNYEAQ. The length of the CDR3 is 16 residues. V lost 2 bases and J lost 7, with 18 bases in between. The CDR3 protein is CASSLNIFQGLNEQFF. DNA for the CDR3: TGTGCCAGCAGCTTAAATATTTTTCAGGGGCTAAATGAGCAGTTCTTC.

This chain links TRBV29-1 with TRBJ1-5; D is unresolved. V shed 5 bases and J shed 6 bases, with 14 bases lying between them. This CDR3 is built from 13 residues. Germline values: CDR1 SQVTM, CDR2 ANQGSEA. As DNA, the CDR3 is TGCAGCGTTTCCCCAGGAGTAGGTCAGCCCCAGCATTTT. This gives the protein CSVSPGVGQPQHF.

The chain carries TRBV6-1 and TRBJ2-3; the D gene is possibly TRBD2 (6 bases). The CDR3 sequence is 17 residues long. V lost 4 bases to trimming and J lost 2 bases, with 19 bases between them. The V gene's germline CDR1 is MNHNS and CDR2 SASEGT. The CDR3 region is CASSGRGSLLVTDTQYF. Written as DNA, the CDR3 is TGTGCCAGCAGTGGTCGGGGGTCGCTACTAGTCACAGATACGCAGTATTTT.

This clone was seen only a few times. V is TRBV5-8 and J is TRBJ2-7; 7 bases match TRBD1. The CDR3 runs to 15 residues. Trimming cost V 4 bases and J 4 bases; bases outside gene matches: 11. Germline V gene data show CDR1 as SGHTS and CDR2 as YDEGEE. CDR3 protein: CASSNYRGVLYEQYF. The CDR3 nucleotides read TGTGCCAGCAGCAACTACAGGGGTGTGTTGTACGAGCAGTACTTC.

This rearrangement joins TRBV4-3 to TRBJ2-5, with 8 bases fitting TRBD1. Germline CDR1 and CDR2: LGHNA and YSLEER. The CDR3 is 14 amino acids. Unmatched junction bases numbered 6, after V lost 5 bases and J lost 4 bases. The CDR3 protein is CASSSGTGRETQYF. The CDR3 DNA follows: TGCGCCAGCAGCTCCGGGACAGGAAGAGAGACCCAGTACTTC.

DNA of the CDR3: TGTGCCAGCAGTTTCACAGGCCTTCAGCCCCAGCATTTT. Its translation: CASSFTGLQPQHF. The V and J genes are TRBV27 and TRBJ1-5; possibly TRBD1 for D (5 bases). V dropped 3 bases and J dropped 6 bases, with 9 bases sitting between them. The CDR3 is 13 residues long. Germline CDR1 is MNHEY and CDR2 is SMNVEV (reference sequence).

This clone was seen a single time. J is TRBJ1-1 and V is TRBV2; possibly TRBD1 for D (6 bases). The V end was cut by 5 bases, the J end by 5 bases, with 21 bases between. Germline CDR1 reads SNHLY; CDR2 reads FYNNEI. There are 16 residues in the CDR3. CDR3 DNA: TGTGCCAGCAGTCCCCGGGGGGGCATGTTGGGGACTGAAGCTTTCTTT. Encoded protein: CASSPRGGMLGTEAFF.

CDR3 nucleotide sequence: TGCAGCGTTGATTCCAGGAACACCTACGAGCAGTACTTC. It codes for CSVDSRNTYEQYF. The J gene is TRBJ2-7, the V gene TRBV29-1; D gene uncertain. The germline V gene has CDR1 SQVTM and CDR2 ANQGSEA. The V end was cut by 3 bases, the J end by 2 bases, with 11 bases between. The CDR3 consists of 13 residues.

The genes are TRBV28 and TRBJ2-7; 7 bases line up with TRBD2. Germline V lookup: CDR1 MDHEN, CDR2 SYDVKM. This CDR3 has 15 residues. J gave up 6 bases and V 5 bases, and 13 bases lay outside the gene matches. The CDR3 is CASSPPGRGTLEQYF. The CDR3 DNA follows: TGTGCCAGCAGTCCCCCGGGGAGGGGAACCCTCGAGCAGTACTTC.

The V and J genes are TRBV28 and TRBJ1-6; D not certain. V lost 2 bases and J lost 9, with 20 bases in between. Germline CDR1 and CDR2: MDHEN and SYDVKM. The CDR3 runs to 17 residues. The CDR3, as DNA: TGTGCCAGCAGTTTACCGGGGAGCCCTGGGCATAGTTCACCCCTCCACTTT. Translation gives CASSLPGSPGHSSPLHF.